One and the same sample provided the 32 T cell receptor beta chains below, sequenced in a study of shared clonotypes between healthy human individuals. TCRdb keeps only in-frame clones here, not all; method: immunoSEQ multiplex PCR. The sample yields 2 million to 2.5 million clones, approximately 93% seen once. The specimen was naive CD4+ T cells from PBMCs. Subset: CD45RA+ positively selected. These receptors came from a man aged 18 to 30 in good health. Some clones in this sample may be carry-over from other donors' samples.

V usage is TRBV7-9 and J usage is TRBJ1-1; tentatively, D is TRBD1 (5 bases). CDR3 size: 13 residues. V was clipped by 5 bases and J by 5 bases, with 12 bases between them. Germline V gives CDR1 SEHNR, CDR2 FQNEAQ (reference sequence). The CDR3 coding sequence is TGTGCCAGCAGCATCTCCAGGGAGACTGAAGCTTTCTTT. It yields the protein CASSISRETEAFF.

This chain joins TRBV27 and TRBJ2-1; weak D call: TRBD1 (6 bases). Germline loops: CDR1 MNHEY, CDR2 SMNVEV (reference sequence). V shed 0 bases and J shed 10 bases, with 16 bases lying between them. The length of the CDR3 is 15 residues. The CDR3 reads CASSLSLTGSREQFF. The CDR3 region has the DNA TGTGCCAGCAGTTTATCCCTTACAGGGTCCCGGGAGCAGTTCTTC.

This chain joins TRBV9 and TRBJ2-1; 7 bases map to TRBD2. The CDR3 is 14 residues long. V shed 0 bases, J shed 8 bases, and the junction held 5 bases outside the gene matches. Germline CDR1 SGDLS, CDR2 YYNGEE. CDR3 sequence: CASSVAGGTYEQFF. CDR3 DNA sequence: TGTGCCAGCAGCGTAGCGGGAGGAACTTATGAGCAGTTCTTC.

This rearrangement joins TRBV4-1 to TRBJ1-3; 7 bases line up with TRBD1. Trimming cost V 4 bases and J 2 bases; bases outside gene matches: 2. From germline, CDR1 is MGHRA and CDR2 YSYEKL. This CDR3 region has 14 residues. CDR3 protein: CASSRQGAGNTIYF. Here the CDR3 DNA reads TGCGCCAGCAGCCGACAGGGAGCTGGAAACACCATATATTTT.

The V call is TRBV7-6, the J call TRBJ2-7, with 12 positions matching TRBD1. Germline V gene lookup returns CDR1 SGHVS and CDR2 FNYEAQ. J was trimmed by 2 bases and V by 1 base; bases with no gene match: 9. This CDR3 spans 18 amino acids. CDR3 protein: CASSLGVGGQGAAYEQYF. In DNA form, the CDR3 reads TGTGCCAGCAGCTTAGGTGTTGGGGGACAGGGGGCCGCCTACGAGCAGTACTTC.

The chain couples TRBV9 to TRBJ2-7; D is possibly TRBD2 (5 bases). Trimming shortened V by 0 bases and J by 0 bases, and 16 bases separated the two germline ends. Germline V gene data show CDR1 as SGDLS and CDR2 as YYNGEE. The CDR3 covers 17 residues. The CDR3 DNA reads TGTGCCAGCAGCGTAGGGGGTGGGAGTATCCCCTCCTACGAGCAGTACTTC. It translates to CASSVGGGSIPSYEQYF.

V gene TRBV7-2 combines with J gene TRBJ2-1; D unresolved. Trimming took off 5 bases at V and 6 bases at J, with 20 bases between the two ends. Germline values: CDR1 SGHTA, CDR2 FQGNSA. This CDR3 has 16 residues. The CDR3 DNA reads as TGTGCCAGCAGCCCCTGGTCTAAAGGCTCGATCAATGAGCAGTTCTTC. This translates into CASSPWSKGSINEQFF.

V is TRBV4-2 and J is TRBJ1-1; D is possibly TRBD1 (5 bases). There are 12 residues in the CDR3. Germline V lookup: CDR1 LGHNA, CDR2 YNFKEQ. Trimming removed 0 bases at V and 6 bases at J, with 5 bases between. The CDR3 spells CASSQEGPEAFF. For the CDR3, the DNA is TGTGCCAGCAGCCAAGAGGGACCTGAAGCTTTCTTT.

The chain employs TRBV29-1 and TRBJ2-5, with 11 positions matching TRBD1. Germline trimming cut 0 bases from V and 4 bases from J; bases unmatched to any gene: 13. The CDR3 runs 18 residues. CDR1 and CDR2 from the germline V gene are SQVTM and ANQGSEA. Here the CDR3 DNA reads TGCAGCGTTGAAGACTTGTCCGCAAGGACAGGGGGCGCAGAGACCCAGTACTTC. Amino acid sequence: CSVEDLSARTGGAETQYF.

This clone was picked up one time. J is TRBJ1-1 and V is TRBV7-9; D not resolved. CDR3 length: 13 amino acids. The V end lost 5 bases, the J end lost 0 bases, and 7 bases lay between the germline ends. Germline loops: CDR1 SEHNR, CDR2 FQNEAQ (reference sequence). The CDR3 bases are TGTGCCAGCAGCCCAGAGATGAACACTGAAGCTTTCTTT. Its translation: CASSPEMNTEAFF.

J is TRBJ1-1 and V is TRBV14; D gene ambiguous. This CDR3 has 16 residues. Germline values: CDR1 SGHDN, CDR2 FVKESK. V was clipped by 1 base and J by 1 base, with 13 bases between them. The DNA of the CDR3 is TGTGCCAGCAGCCAAGTTCTACCTTCTAGGAACACTGAAGCTTTCTTT. Encoded protein: CASSQVLPSRNTEAFF.

This clone was counted once. V and J are TRBV28 and TRBJ2-5, with 12 bases aligning to TRBD2. Germline-derived CDR1 and CDR2 are MDHEN and SYDVKM. The junction had 5 bases not matched to a gene; V was cut back by 5 bases and J by 4 bases. The length of the CDR3 is 15 residues. The CDR3 DNA reads as TGTGCCAGCAGTCTAGCGGGAGGGAACCGAGAGACCCAGTACTTC. This gives the protein CASSLAGGNRETQYF.

The genes are TRBV9 and TRBJ2-3, with 8 positions matching TRBD1. CDR3 length: 16 residues. The germline V gene encodes CDR1 SGDLS and CDR2 YYNGEE. The junction had 8 bases not matched to a gene; V was cut back by 0 bases and J by 5 bases. CDR3 loop: CASSVGPGQVGDTQYF. The CDR3 DNA reads as TGTGCCAGCAGCGTAGGGCCGGGACAGGTAGGAGATACGCAGTATTTT.

This rearrangement joins TRBV4-3 to TRBJ1-1, with D possibly matching TRBD1 (6 bases). Germline assignment: CDR1 LGHNA and CDR2 YSLEER. The CDR3 sequence is 15 residues long. V was shortened by 5 bases and J by 3 bases, with 16 bases between the two germline ends. CDR3 DNA: TGCGCCAGCAGCACAGAGCCGGGGGCGTACACTGAAGCTTTCTTT. Amino acids: CASSTEPGAYTEAFF.

This clone was detected only a few times. CDR3 DNA sequence: TGTGCCATCAGTGATCTGGCAGGGGGCCAGAGTAATGAAAAACTGTTTTTT. Its protein is CAISDLAGGQSNEKLFF. This chain uses TRBV10-3 with TRBJ1-4; 8 positions agree with TRBD1. The length of the CDR3 is 17 residues. With V trimmed by 3 bases and J by 4 bases, 10 bases remained unmatched. The germline V gene has CDR1 ENHRY and CDR2 SYGVKD.

The CDR3 DNA is TGTGCCAGCAGTTACAGGCTTGAGCAGTACTTC. As protein: CASSYRLEQYF. J is TRBJ2-7 and V is TRBV6-6; unclear D gene. V dropped 2 bases and J dropped 7 bases, with 6 bases sitting between them. The CDR3 runs to 11 residues. Germline V gene data show CDR1 as MNHNY and CDR2 as SVGAGI (reference sequence).

The sample holds one count of this clone. The chain couples TRBV5-4 to TRBJ2-3, with a possible D match to TRBD2 (5 bases). Deletions cut 2 bases from V and 5 bases from J, with 15 bases between. The CDR3 has 15 residues. Germline assignment: CDR1 SGHNT and CDR2 YYREEE (reference sequence). CDR3 protein: CASSLGGSGGDTQYF. The CDR3 DNA sequence: TGTGCCAGCAGCTTAGGTGGGAGTGGAGGAGATACGCAGTATTTT.

The genes are TRBV28 and TRBJ1-5, with D unresolved. Germline values: CDR1 MDHEN, CDR2 SYDVKM. The CDR3 extends over 16 amino acids. The V and J ends lost 7 bases and 4 bases respectively, with 20 bases between them. DNA for the CDR3: TGTGCCAGCATTGTTTCGATATCAGGTACTAATCAGCCCCAGCATTTT. Translated: CASIVSISGTNQPQHF.

The chain employs TRBV7-2 and TRBJ1-2, with D maybe TRBD1 (6 bases). V lost 8 bases and J 0 bases, leaving 10 bases between the germline ends. This CDR3 region has 13 residues. The germline V gene has CDR1 SGHTA and CDR2 FQGNSA. This CDR3 is CASGGQSNYGYTF. CDR3 in DNA: TGTGCCAGCGGCGGACAGTCTAACTATGGCTACACCTTC.

The chain is built from TRBV10-3 and TRBJ1-3; D unresolved. The CDR3 covers 12 residues. V was clipped by 4 bases and J by 2 bases, with 3 bases between them. The germline gives CDR1 ENHRY, CDR2 SYGVKD. CDR3 sequence reads: CAISAAGNTIYF. Here the CDR3 DNA reads TGTGCCATCAGTGCCGCTGGAAACACCATATATTTT.

This chain connects TRBV7-3 to TRBJ2-3, with TRBD1 matching over 11 bases. Trimming at V came to 1 base and at J to 0 bases, leaving 9 bases not matched to a gene. CDR1 is SGHTA, CDR2 FQGTGA, per germline. There are 19 residues in the CDR3. This CDR3 is CASSLMTGQGATSTDTQYF. The CDR3 region has the DNA TGTGCCAGCAGCTTAATGACCGGACAGGGGGCAACTAGCACAGATACGCAGTATTTT.

V gene TRBV5-1 combines with J gene TRBJ2-1, with 8 nucleotides matching TRBD2. CDR3 length: 16 amino acids. V was clipped by 4 bases and J by 5 bases; unmatched bases: 11. Germline V gene sequence: CDR1 SGHRS, CDR2 YFSETQ. CDR3 bases: TGCGCCAGCAGCCGCTCCCCAGCGGGAGAGCACAATGAGCAGTTCTTC. Protein: CASSRSPAGEHNEQFF.

This chain links TRBV4-1 with TRBJ1-3; no firm D call. Germline-derived CDR1 and CDR2 are MGHRA and YSYEKL. The CDR3 has 16 amino acids. V dropped 0 bases and J dropped 1 base, with 10 bases sitting between them. CDR3 in DNA: TGCGCCAGCAGCCAAGAATATCAGCCATCTGGAAACACCATATATTTT. It yields the protein CASSQEYQPSGNTIYF.

The rearrangement links TRBV6-1 to TRBJ1-4; D not resolved. Between the trimmed V and J ends, which lost 2 bases and 7 bases, there was a span of 8 bases. This CDR3 is built from 13 residues. Looked up from germline, CDR1 is MNHNS and CDR2 is SASEGT. CDR3 nucleotides: TGTGCCAGCAGTGAAATCTATGGTGAAAAACTGTTTTTT. Translated: CASSEIYGEKLFF.

A word on this clone: Other DNA variants within this sample encode the same CDR3. The chain employs TRBV29-1 and TRBJ2-5; 7 bases align to TRBD2. This CDR3 is 12 amino acids long. The germline CDR1 and CDR2 sequences are SQVTM and ANQGSEA. The V gene end was trimmed by 3 bases and the J gene end by 5 bases; junction bases not matched to a gene: 3. CDR3 loop: CSVDAGEETQYF. CDR3 bases: TGCAGCGTTGATGCGGGAGAGGAGACCCAGTACTTC.

The V gene is TRBV6-1, the J gene TRBJ2-3, with 8 bases that match TRBD1. V lost 5 bases and J lost 3; bases outside the gene matches: 4. The CDR3 has 14 residues. Germline values: CDR1 MNHNS, CDR2 SASEGT. CDR3 nucleotide sequence: TGTGCCAGCAGTTTGGACAGGGTAACAGATACGCAGTATTTT. This encodes CASSLDRVTDTQYF.

V is TRBV19 and J is TRBJ2-7; 10 bases align to TRBD2. Germline V gene lookup returns CDR1 LNHDA and CDR2 SQIVND (reference sequence). Trimming at V came to 5 bases and at J to 7 bases, leaving 11 bases not matched to a gene. The CDR3 is 15 residues long. The DNA of the CDR3 is TGTGCCAGTAGTCCTCTAGCGGGAGCAATGGGGGAGCAGTACTTC. As protein: CASSPLAGAMGEQYF. The whole variable domain, filled in from reference TRBV19 and TRBJ2-7, reads DGGITQSPKYLFRKEGQNVTLSCEQNLNHDAMYWYRQDPGQGLRLIYYSQIVNDFQKGDIAEGYSVSREKKESFPLTVTSAQKNPTAFYLCASSPLAGAMGEQYFGPGTRLTVT.

In its sample, this clone was seen once. V is TRBV2 and J is TRBJ2-3, with 7 bases lining up with TRBD2. J lost 1 base, V lost 5 bases, and 9 bases had no gene match. Germline assignment: CDR1 SNHLY and CDR2 FYNNEI. The CDR3 runs 16 residues. The CDR3 DNA reads TGTGCCAGCAGTCCCCTCCCCAGCGGGGGCACAGATACGCAGTATTTT. It yields the protein CASSPLPSGGTDTQYF. Based on the CDR3 plus reference TRBV2 and TRBJ2-3, the full variable domain is EPEVTQTPSHQVTQMGQEVILRCVPISNHLYFYWYRQILGQKVEFLVSFYNNEISEKSEIFDDQFSVERPDGSNFTLKIRSTKLEDSAMYFCASSPLPSGGTDTQYFGPGTRLTVL.

This chain links TRBV4-2 with TRBJ2-3; 7 nucleotides align to TRBD2. The germline V gene has CDR1 LGHNA and CDR2 YNFKEQ. Losses at the gene ends were 0 bases for V and 1 base for J; bases not matched to a gene: 10. The CDR3 has 18 amino acids. The CDR3 bases are TGTGCCAGCAGCCAAGAGGGTTATGCTAGCGGAGGCACAGATACGCAGTATTTT. Translating it yields CASSQEGYASGGTDTQYF.

The chain uses TRBV15 and TRBJ2-7; weak D call: TRBD2 (5 bases). V lost 5 bases to trimming and J lost 0 bases, with 14 bases between them. This CDR3 has 15 amino acids. Germline V gene lookup returns CDR1 LNHNV and CDR2 YYDKDF (reference sequence). The CDR3 DNA sequence: TGTGCCACCAGCCATACTTCAGGAGGCTCCTACGAGCAGTACTTC. Protein product: CATSHTSGGSYEQYF.

The table lists this clone with a few counts. The V gene is TRBV29-1, the J gene TRBJ1-1, with D perhaps matching TRBD1 (5 bases). This CDR3 spans 12 amino acids. Germline loops: CDR1 SQVTM, CDR2 ANQGSEA. V lost 3 bases, J lost 7 bases, and 12 bases lay in between. The CDR3 is CSVEGGFGEAFF. In DNA form, the CDR3 reads TGCAGCGTTGAGGGGGGTTTTGGTGAAGCTTTCTTT. The whole variable domain, remainder taken from reference TRBV29-1 and TRBJ1-1, is SAVISQKPSRDICQRGTSLTIQCQVDSQVTMMFWYRQQPGQSLTLIATANQGSEATYESGFVIDKFPISRPNLTFSTLTVSNMSPEDSSIYLCSVEGGFGEAFFGQGTRLTVV.

CDR3 coding DNA: TGTGCCAGCTCGCCAGGCGGGGGGCTGCACTATGGCTACACCTTC. Its protein is CASSPGGGLHYGYTF. The genes are TRBV18 and TRBJ1-2; D is possibly TRBD1 (6 bases). CDR3 size: 15 residues. The germline V gene has CDR1 KGHSH and CDR2 LQKENI. V was cut by 6 bases and J by 3 bases, with 17 bases left in between.